This record concerns one TCR beta chain sequence. This sample was taken from a study of blood T cell repertoires in COVID-19. Original data processing: Scientists estimated how many nucleated cells there were by amplifying reference gene primers. Measured with immunoSEQ multiplex PCR; TCRdb has only the in-frame clones, and not every one. V and J calls and clone size follow that table, whereas D and trimming were derived from the DNA. The sample lists 350,000 to 550,000 clones, about 90% occurring once. In terms of age and location, participants ranged from roughly 18 to 100 years and lived in about two dozen US areas. Each participant's cohort was designated according to participant-reported clinical history. This receptor was taken from a woman under 30 with acute COVID-19. Sequencing input: PBMCs or T cells enriched from blood (not recorded which).

This CDR3 reads CASSQSGNYNEQFF. The DNA for the CDR3 is TGTGCCAGCAGCCAGTCCGGGAACTACAATGAGCAGTTCTTC. The genes are TRBV14 and TRBJ2-1; possible D gene TRBD2, 5 bases. Deletions cut 3 bases from V and 3 bases from J, with 9 bases between. The CDR3 runs 14 residues. CDR1 and CDR2 (germline): SGHDN, FVKESK.